The rows below give T cell receptor beta chains drawn from one sample of a study of blood T cell repertoires in COVID-19. Clones were read by immunoSEQ multiplex PCR, and TCRdb kept only the in-frame ones, dropping some. The table includes under 90,000 clones, about 88% detected once. The sequencing input was peripheral blood. These receptors all stem from an older man with active or convalescent COVID-19. The CDR3 runs from the conserved cysteine through the conserved F or W. Fields, in order: D gene, clone size, J gene, CDR3 length, V gene, CDR3 DNA, CDR3 protein. A D gene is named only where the DNA matches it firmly. The size field is filled for only some rows; it gives once, few, many or a size class.

D gene: NA
clone size: NA
J gene: TRBJ2-7
CDR3 length: 14
V gene: TRBV19
CDR3 DNA: TGTGCCAGTAGTATAGACAGGGGCATAAACGAGCAGTACTTC
CDR3 protein: CASSIDRGINEQYF

D gene: NA
clone size: NA
J gene: TRBJ2-6
CDR3 length: 15
V gene: TRBV10-1
CDR3 DNA: TGCGCCAGCAAGGACACGGTCTCTGGGGCCAACGTCCTGACTTTC
CDR3 protein: CASKDTVSGANVLTF

D gene: NA
clone size: NA
J gene: TRBJ2-1
CDR3 length: 15
V gene: TRBV27
CDR3 DNA: TGTGCCAGCAGTACCCCGACTGGGGGCCGGGATGAGCAGTTCTTC
CDR3 protein: CASSTPTGGRDEQFF

D gene: NA
clone size: NA
J gene: TRBJ2-7
CDR3 length: 15
V gene: TRBV4-1
CDR3 DNA: TGCGCCAGCAGCGGGGACTTACCAAGCTCCTACGAGCAGTACTTC
CDR3 protein: CASSGDLPSSYEQYF

D gene: NA
clone size: NA
J gene: TRBJ1-2
CDR3 length: 17
V gene: TRBV6-1
CDR3 DNA: TGTGCCAGCAGTGGTATATATTCCAGGACAGTTAACTATGGCTACACCTTC
CDR3 protein: CASSGIYSRTVNYGYTF

D gene: NA
clone size: NA
J gene: TRBJ2-7
CDR3 length: 13
V gene: TRBV7-3
CDR3 DNA: TGTGCCAGCAGCTTACCGATAGTATACGAGCAGTACTTC
CDR3 protein: CASSLPIVYEQYF

D gene: TRBD2
clone size: NA
J gene: TRBJ2-1
CDR3 length: 16
V gene: TRBV28
CDR3 DNA: TGTGCCAGCAGTTTATATTCCCAAGCGGGAGGCTATGAGCAGTTCTTC
CDR3 protein: CASSLYSQAGGYEQFF

D gene: TRBD2
clone size: NA
J gene: TRBJ2-4
CDR3 length: 16
V gene: TRBV15
CDR3 DNA: TGTGCCACCAGCGGCACGCGCGGGGGGCCCTCTAACATTCAGTACTTC
CDR3 protein: CATSGTRGGPSNIQYF

D gene: NA
clone size: NA
J gene: TRBJ1-1
CDR3 length: 15
V gene: TRBV5-4
CDR3 DNA: TGTGCCAGCAGCTTACGGACGGGGGGGGACACTGAAGCTTTCTTT
CDR3 protein: CASSLRTGGDTEAFF

D gene: NA
clone size: NA
J gene: TRBJ1-5
CDR3 length: 14
V gene: TRBV28
CDR3 DNA: TGTGCCAGCAGAGCGGGACGGTCTAATCAGCCCCAGCATTTT
CDR3 protein: CASRAGRSNQPQHF

D gene: NA
clone size: once
J gene: TRBJ1-2
CDR3 length: 11
V gene: TRBV2
CDR3 DNA: TGTGCCGGCAGATCCTCCTATGGCTACACCTTC
CDR3 protein: CAGRSSYGYTF

D gene: NA
clone size: NA
J gene: TRBJ2-3
CDR3 length: 15
V gene: TRBV7-9
CDR3 DNA: TGTGCCAGCAGCACCACTTCAGGGGGCACAGATACGCAGTATTTT
CDR3 protein: CASSTTSGGTDTQYF

D gene: TRBD1
clone size: once
J gene: TRBJ1-1
CDR3 length: 13
V gene: TRBV10-2
CDR3 DNA: TGCGCCAGCACCACAGGGGGAAACACTGAAGCTTTCTTT
CDR3 protein: CASTTGGNTEAFF

D gene: TRBD1
clone size: NA
J gene: TRBJ2-7
CDR3 length: 13
V gene: TRBV10-3
CDR3 DNA: TGTGCCACATCCGGGACAGGGGATTACGAGCAGTACTTC
CDR3 protein: CATSGTGDYEQYF

D gene: TRBD1
clone size: NA
J gene: TRBJ1-5
CDR3 length: 13
V gene: TRBV12-3/TRBV12-4
CDR3 DNA: TGTGCCAGCAATAGACAGGGGAATCAGCCCCAGCATTTT
CDR3 protein: CASNRQGNQPQHF

D gene: TRBD1
clone size: NA
J gene: TRBJ2-2
CDR3 length: 15
V gene: TRBV6-5
CDR3 DNA: TGTGCCAGCAGTTCCACAGGGGCCTACACCGGGGAGCTGTTTTTT
CDR3 protein: CASSSTGAYTGELFF

D gene: NA
clone size: NA
J gene: TRBJ1-1
CDR3 length: 13
V gene: TRBV12-3/TRBV12-4
CDR3 DNA: TGTGCCAGCAGTTTGCAGGCTAACACTGAAGCTTTCTTT
CDR3 protein: CASSLQANTEAFF

D gene: TRBD2
clone size: NA
J gene: TRBJ2-1
CDR3 length: 12
V gene: TRBV29-1
CDR3 DNA: TGCAGCGTTGGGGGGGGCTACAATGAGCAGTTCTTC
CDR3 protein: CSVGGGYNEQFF

D gene: NA
clone size: NA
J gene: TRBJ2-5
CDR3 length: 17
V gene: TRBV23-1
CDR3 DNA: TGCGCCAGCAGTCAATCCGGTCCGGACAGAACCCAAGAGACCCAGTACTTC
CDR3 protein: CASSQSGPDRTQETQYF

D gene: TRBD1
clone size: NA
J gene: TRBJ2-3
CDR3 length: 15
V gene: TRBV18
CDR3 DNA: TGTGCCAGCTCACCGGAAGGGGGCGCGAGAGATACGCAGTATTTT
CDR3 protein: CASSPEGGARDTQYF

D gene: NA
clone size: NA
J gene: TRBJ1-5
CDR3 length: 18
V gene: TRBV18
CDR3 DNA: TGTGCCAGCTCACCACCGAAGGGAGGGGAAGGAGACAATCAGCCCCAGCATTTT
CDR3 protein: CASSPPKGGEGDNQPQHF

D gene: NA
clone size: NA
J gene: TRBJ1-1
CDR3 length: 14
V gene: TRBV3-1/TRBV3-2
CDR3 DNA: TGTGCCAGCAGCCAAGGATTGGGCTACACTGAAGCTTTCTTT
CDR3 protein: CASSQGLGYTEAFF

D gene: NA
clone size: NA
J gene: TRBJ2-1
CDR3 length: 11
V gene: TRBV12-3/TRBV12-4
CDR3 DNA: TGTGCCAGCAGTTTGGGGGGTGGGGTGTTCTTC
CDR3 protein: CASSLGGGVFF

D gene: NA
clone size: NA
J gene: TRBJ1-3
CDR3 length: 14
V gene: TRBV7-2
CDR3 DNA: TGTGCCAGCAGCCCCGGGTACTCTGGAAACACCATATATTTT
CDR3 protein: CASSPGYSGNTIYF

D gene: TRBD2
clone size: NA
J gene: TRBJ2-3
CDR3 length: 21
V gene: TRBV4-2
CDR3 DNA: TGTGCCAGCAGCCTCGGGGCCCAGCGGGGGGCCTACCCCCGTAGCACAGATACGCAGTATTTT
CDR3 protein: CASSLGAQRGAYPRSTDTQYF

D gene: TRBD1
clone size: few
J gene: TRBJ1-2
CDR3 length: 14
V gene: TRBV24-1
CDR3 DNA: TGTGCCACCAGTGGCCTGGGACAGGCTTATGGCTACACCTTC
CDR3 protein: CATSGLGQAYGYTF

D gene: TRBD2
clone size: NA
J gene: TRBJ2-5
CDR3 length: 17
V gene: TRBV7-8
CDR3 DNA: TGTGCCAGCAGCGATCTGACTAGCGGGAGGGCCAAAGAGACCCAGTACTTC
CDR3 protein: CASSDLTSGRAKETQYF

D gene: NA
clone size: NA
J gene: TRBJ1-1
CDR3 length: 13
V gene: TRBV7-9
CDR3 DNA: TGTGCCAGCAGCTTGACTTTCGGCACTGAAGCTTTCTTT
CDR3 protein: CASSLTFGTEAFF

D gene: TRBD2
clone size: few
J gene: TRBJ2-2
CDR3 length: 18
V gene: TRBV27
CDR3 DNA: TGTGCCAGCAGTTTAGTGCCCGGGACTAGCGGGATGTCCGGGGAGCTGTTTTTT
CDR3 protein: CASSLVPGTSGMSGELFF

D gene: NA
clone size: NA
J gene: TRBJ2-7
CDR3 length: 14
V gene: TRBV7-2
CDR3 DNA: TGTGCCAGCAGCTTCGGACAGTCTAGCTACGAGCAGTACTTC
CDR3 protein: CASSFGQSSYEQYF

D gene: NA
clone size: NA
J gene: TRBJ2-1
CDR3 length: 13
V gene: TRBV12-5
CDR3 DNA: TGTGCTAGTGGTTTGGGTCCCCTTAATGAGCAGTTCTTC
CDR3 protein: CASGLGPLNEQFF

D gene: NA
clone size: NA
J gene: TRBJ2-3
CDR3 length: 15
V gene: TRBV5-1
CDR3 DNA: TGCGCCAGCAGCCAAGTAGACAGTCGCACAGATACGCAGTATTTT
CDR3 protein: CASSQVDSRTDTQYF

D gene: NA
clone size: once
J gene: TRBJ1-2
CDR3 length: 15
V gene: TRBV5-1
CDR3 DNA: TGCGCCAGCAGCTTGGAGGGGCAGCGAGCGAGGGGCTACACCTTC
CDR3 protein: CASSLEGQRARGYTF

D gene: NA
clone size: few
J gene: TRBJ1-2
CDR3 length: 13
V gene: TRBV30
CDR3 DNA: TGTGCCTGGAGTGTTACAGCCAACTATGGCTACACCTTC
CDR3 protein: CAWSVTANYGYTF

D gene: NA
clone size: NA
J gene: TRBJ1-2
CDR3 length: 14
V gene: TRBV6-1
CDR3 DNA: TGTGCCAGCAGTGAAGTAGGAACAGGGACAGGCTACACCTTC
CDR3 protein: CASSEVGTGTGYTF

D gene: TRBD1
clone size: once
J gene: TRBJ1-4
CDR3 length: 17
V gene: TRBV15
CDR3 DNA: TGTGCCACCAGCAGTCCGGGACAGGGGGATAATAATGAAAAACTGTTTTTT
CDR3 protein: CATSSPGQGDNNEKLFF

D gene: TRBD2
clone size: NA
J gene: TRBJ2-1
CDR3 length: 16
V gene: TRBV2
CDR3 DNA: TGTGCCAGCAGTGAAGTAGGACTAGCGGAGCGGGGTGAGCAGTTCTTC
CDR3 protein: CASSEVGLAERGEQFF

D gene: TRBD1
clone size: NA
J gene: TRBJ2-1
CDR3 length: 14
V gene: TRBV6-5
CDR3 DNA: TGTGCCAGCAGAAACAGGGGGGCCCATGGTGAGCAGTTCTTC
CDR3 protein: CASRNRGAHGEQFF

D gene: TRBD1
clone size: NA
J gene: TRBJ1-1
CDR3 length: 16
V gene: TRBV4-1
CDR3 DNA: TGCGCCAGCAGCCAAGTTTCTGGGACAGCCTACACTGAAGCTTTCTTT
CDR3 protein: CASSQVSGTAYTEAFF

D gene: TRBD2
clone size: NA
J gene: TRBJ2-3
CDR3 length: 15
V gene: TRBV6-5
CDR3 DNA: TGTGCCAGCAGACAAAGCGGGGGGGCGACAGATACGCAGTATTTT
CDR3 protein: CASRQSGGATDTQYF

D gene: TRBD2
clone size: NA
J gene: TRBJ2-5
CDR3 length: 15
V gene: TRBV30
CDR3 DNA: TGTGCCTGGAGCGGGGGGACTAGCGGGACGGAGACCCAGTACTTC
CDR3 protein: CAWSGGTSGTETQYF

D gene: NA
clone size: NA
J gene: TRBJ1-2
CDR3 length: 15
V gene: TRBV27
CDR3 DNA: TGTGCCAGCAGTTTGAAGGGGCGGCAGAACTATGGCTACACCTTC
CDR3 protein: CASSLKGRQNYGYTF

D gene: NA
clone size: NA
J gene: TRBJ1-2
CDR3 length: 13
V gene: TRBV19
CDR3 DNA: TGTGCCAGTAGTCTCAGTGGAAGGGGGGGCTACACCTTC
CDR3 protein: CASSLSGRGGYTF

D gene: TRBD1
clone size: NA
J gene: TRBJ2-7
CDR3 length: 16
V gene: TRBV4-1
CDR3 DNA: TGCGCCAGCAGCCAAGGGGGGGACAGGGTTACCTACGAGCAGTACTTC
CDR3 protein: CASSQGGDRVTYEQYF

D gene: NA
clone size: few
J gene: TRBJ1-6
CDR3 length: 15
V gene: TRBV6-1
CDR3 DNA: TGTGCCAGCAGTGACGTCGGGGGGGTAAGGTCACCCCTCCACTTT
CDR3 protein: CASSDVGGVRSPLHF

D gene: NA
clone size: NA
J gene: TRBJ2-2
CDR3 length: 13
V gene: TRBV3-1/TRBV3-2
CDR3 DNA: TGTGCCAGCAGGAAGGAGGGCACCGGGGAGCTGTTTTTT
CDR3 protein: CASRKEGTGELFF

D gene: NA
clone size: once
J gene: TRBJ2-4
CDR3 length: 14
V gene: TRBV3-1/TRBV3-2
CDR3 DNA: TGTGCCAGCAGCCAAGATCCCCAGGGTAAACTTCAGTACTTC
CDR3 protein: CASSQDPQGKLQYF

D gene: TRBD1
clone size: NA
J gene: TRBJ2-5
CDR3 length: 16
V gene: TRBV3-1/TRBV3-2
CDR3 DNA: TGTGCCAGCAGCCAAGATCCAGGGGGACGAAAGGAGACCCAGTACTTC
CDR3 protein: CASSQDPGGRKETQYF

D gene: NA
clone size: NA
J gene: TRBJ2-2
CDR3 length: 16
V gene: TRBV23-1
CDR3 DNA: TGCGCCAGCGGTACCAGAGGGGGCTCCCGGGGGGGGGAGCTGTTTTTT
CDR3 protein: CASGTRGGSRGGELFF

D gene: TRBD1
clone size: NA
J gene: TRBJ2-7
CDR3 length: 14
V gene: TRBV30
CDR3 DNA: TGTGCCTGGAGTCCGGACAGGGGAGCCTACGAGCAGTACTTC
CDR3 protein: CAWSPDRGAYEQYF

D gene: TRBD1
clone size: NA
J gene: TRBJ1-5
CDR3 length: 14
V gene: TRBV6-5
CDR3 DNA: TGTGCCAGCAGCTTACAGGGGAGAAATCAGCCCCAGCATTTT
CDR3 protein: CASSLQGRNQPQHF

D gene: TRBD2
clone size: NA
J gene: TRBJ2-1
CDR3 length: 16
V gene: TRBV7-8
CDR3 DNA: TGTGCCAGCAGTCCGGCTAGCGGGGGGGCCTGGGATGAGCAGTTCTTC
CDR3 protein: CASSPASGGAWDEQFF

D gene: NA
clone size: NA
J gene: TRBJ2-7
CDR3 length: 14
V gene: TRBV19
CDR3 DNA: TGTGCCAGTAGTATAGCCGACAGTTCCTACGAGCAGTACTTC
CDR3 protein: CASSIADSSYEQYF

D gene: NA
clone size: NA
J gene: TRBJ2-4
CDR3 length: 19
V gene: TRBV27
CDR3 DNA: TGTGCCAGCAGTTTGGATGGTAGCGGAAACGTTCTAGCCAAAAACATTCAGTACTTC
CDR3 protein: CASSLDGSGNVLAKNIQYF

D gene: TRBD2
clone size: NA
J gene: TRBJ2-7
CDR3 length: 14
V gene: TRBV5-1
CDR3 DNA: TGCGCCAGCAAAAGCGGGGGGGCCGGGGACGAGCAGTACTTC
CDR3 protein: CASKSGGAGDEQYF

D gene: NA
clone size: NA
J gene: TRBJ1-2
CDR3 length: 14
V gene: TRBV14
CDR3 DNA: TGTGCCAGCAGCCAAGATCGGGCAGACTACGGCTACACCTTC
CDR3 protein: CASSQDRADYGYTF

D gene: TRBD1
clone size: NA
J gene: TRBJ1-2
CDR3 length: 14
V gene: TRBV11-2
CDR3 DNA: TGTGCCAGCAGCCAAACGGGGACAGTAGTTGGCTACACCTTC
CDR3 protein: CASSQTGTVVGYTF